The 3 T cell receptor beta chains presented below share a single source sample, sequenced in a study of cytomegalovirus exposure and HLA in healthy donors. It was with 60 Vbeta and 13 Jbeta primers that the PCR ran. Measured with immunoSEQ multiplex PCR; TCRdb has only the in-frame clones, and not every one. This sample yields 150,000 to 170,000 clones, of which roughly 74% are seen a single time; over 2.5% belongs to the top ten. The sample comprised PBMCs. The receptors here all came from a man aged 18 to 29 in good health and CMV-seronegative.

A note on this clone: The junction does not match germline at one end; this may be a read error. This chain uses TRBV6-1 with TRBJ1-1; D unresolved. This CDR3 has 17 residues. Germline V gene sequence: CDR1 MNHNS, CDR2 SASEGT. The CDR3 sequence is CASREGPFQVSGTEAFF. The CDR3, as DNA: TGTGCCAGCAGGGAAGGACCGTTCCAAGTTTCGGGCACTGAAGCTTTCTTT.

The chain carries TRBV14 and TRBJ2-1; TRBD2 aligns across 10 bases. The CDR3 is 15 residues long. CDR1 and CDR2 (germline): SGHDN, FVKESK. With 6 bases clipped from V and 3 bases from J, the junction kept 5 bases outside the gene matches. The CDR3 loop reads CASRLAGVNYNEQFF. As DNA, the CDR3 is TGTGCCAGCAGGCTAGCGGGGGTAAACTACAATGAGCAGTTCTTC. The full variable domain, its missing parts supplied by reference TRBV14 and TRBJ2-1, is EAGVTQFPSHSVIEKGQTVTLRCDPISGHDNLYWYRRVMGKEIKFLLHFVKESKQDESGMPNNRFLAERTGGTYSTLKVQPAELEDSGVYFCASRLAGVNYNEQFFGPGTRLTVL.

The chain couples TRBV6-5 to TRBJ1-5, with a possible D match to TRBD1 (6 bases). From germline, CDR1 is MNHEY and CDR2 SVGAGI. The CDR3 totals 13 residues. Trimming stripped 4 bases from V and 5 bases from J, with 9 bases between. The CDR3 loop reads CASSLQGYQPQHF. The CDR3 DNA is TGTGCCAGCAGTTTACAGGGATATCAGCCCCAGCATTTT.